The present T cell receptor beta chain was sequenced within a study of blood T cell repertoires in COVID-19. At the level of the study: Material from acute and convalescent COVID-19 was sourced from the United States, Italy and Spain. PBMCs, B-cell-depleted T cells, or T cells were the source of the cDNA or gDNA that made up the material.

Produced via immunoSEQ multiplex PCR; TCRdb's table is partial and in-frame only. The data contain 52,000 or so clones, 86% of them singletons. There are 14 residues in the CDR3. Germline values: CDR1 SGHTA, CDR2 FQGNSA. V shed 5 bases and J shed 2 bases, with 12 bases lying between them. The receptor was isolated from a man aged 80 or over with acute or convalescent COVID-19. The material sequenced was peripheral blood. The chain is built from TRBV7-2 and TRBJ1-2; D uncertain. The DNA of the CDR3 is TGTGCCAGCAGCCCGTCTCCACAGAACTATGGCTACACCTTC. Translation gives CASSPSPQNYGYTF.